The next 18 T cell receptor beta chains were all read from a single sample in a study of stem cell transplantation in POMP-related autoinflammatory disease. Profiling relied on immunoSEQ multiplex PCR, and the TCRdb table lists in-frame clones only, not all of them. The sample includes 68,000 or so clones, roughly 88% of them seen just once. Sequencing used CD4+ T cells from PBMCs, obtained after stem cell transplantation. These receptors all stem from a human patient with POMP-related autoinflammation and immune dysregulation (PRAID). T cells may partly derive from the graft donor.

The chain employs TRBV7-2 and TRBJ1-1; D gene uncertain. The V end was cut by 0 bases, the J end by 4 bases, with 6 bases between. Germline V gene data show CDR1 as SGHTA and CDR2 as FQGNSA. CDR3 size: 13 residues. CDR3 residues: CASSLAEGTEAFF. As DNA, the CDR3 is TGTGCCAGCAGCTTAGCGGAGGGCACTGAAGCTTTCTTT.

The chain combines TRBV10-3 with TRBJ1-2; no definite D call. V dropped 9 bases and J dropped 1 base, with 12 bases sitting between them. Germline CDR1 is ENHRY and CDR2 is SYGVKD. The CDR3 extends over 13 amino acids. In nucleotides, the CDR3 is TGTGCCATAGGCTACACGGGTAACTATGGCTACACCTTC. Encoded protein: CAIGYTGNYGYTF.

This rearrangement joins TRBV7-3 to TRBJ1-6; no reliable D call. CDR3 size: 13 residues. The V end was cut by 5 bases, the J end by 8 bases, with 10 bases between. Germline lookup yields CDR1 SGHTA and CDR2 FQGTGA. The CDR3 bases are TGTGCCAGCAGCGACCAGTTGGATTCACCCCTCCACTTT. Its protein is CASSDQLDSPLHF. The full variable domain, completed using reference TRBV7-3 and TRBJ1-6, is GAGVSQTPSNKVTEKGKYVELRCDPISGHTALYWYRQSLGQGPEFLIYFQGTGAADDSGLPNDRFFAVRPEGSVSTLKIQRTERGDSAVYLCASSDQLDSPLHFGNGTRLTVT.

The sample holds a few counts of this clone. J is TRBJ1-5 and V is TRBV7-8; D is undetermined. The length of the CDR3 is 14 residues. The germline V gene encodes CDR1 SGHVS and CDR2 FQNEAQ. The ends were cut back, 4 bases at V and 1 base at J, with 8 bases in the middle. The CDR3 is CASSSDESNQPQHF. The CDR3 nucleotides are TGTGCCAGCAGCTCAGACGAAAGCAATCAGCCCCAGCATTTT.

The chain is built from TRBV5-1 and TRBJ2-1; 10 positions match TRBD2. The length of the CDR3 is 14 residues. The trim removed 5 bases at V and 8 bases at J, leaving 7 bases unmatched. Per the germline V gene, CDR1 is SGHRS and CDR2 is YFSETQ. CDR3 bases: TGCGCCAGCAGACTAGCGGGACCCGCCCATGAGCAGTTCTTC. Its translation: CASRLAGPAHEQFF.

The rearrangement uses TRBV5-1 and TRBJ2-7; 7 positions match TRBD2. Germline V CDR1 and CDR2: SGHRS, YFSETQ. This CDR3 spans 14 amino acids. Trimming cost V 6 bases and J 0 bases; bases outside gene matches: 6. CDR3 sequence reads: CASKASGFSYEQYF. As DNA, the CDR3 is TGCGCCAGCAAGGCTAGCGGATTCTCCTACGAGCAGTACTTC.

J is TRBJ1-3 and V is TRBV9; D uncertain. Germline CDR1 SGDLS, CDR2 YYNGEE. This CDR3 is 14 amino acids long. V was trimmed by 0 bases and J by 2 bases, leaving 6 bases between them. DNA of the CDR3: TGTGCCAGCAGCGTAGAACCAGCTGGAAACACCATATATTTT. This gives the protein CASSVEPAGNTIYF.

Written as DNA, the CDR3 is TGCGCCAGCAGCACCCCCACAGATACGCAGTATTTT. Translating gives CASSTPTDTQYF. The chain joins TRBV5-1 to TRBJ2-3; no clear D. The CDR3 has 12 amino acids. Trimming removed 4 bases from V and 2 bases from J, with 5 bases in between. Germline CDR1 and CDR2: SGHRS and YFSETQ.

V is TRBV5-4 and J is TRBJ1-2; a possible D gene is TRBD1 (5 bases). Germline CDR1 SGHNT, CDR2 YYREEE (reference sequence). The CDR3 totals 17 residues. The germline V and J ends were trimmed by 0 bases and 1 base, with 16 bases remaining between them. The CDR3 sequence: CASSLVTRDGLNYGYTF. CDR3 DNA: TGTGCCAGCAGCTTGGTGACCCGGGACGGTCTTAACTATGGCTACACCTTC.

The DNA of the CDR3 is TGTGCCAGCAGTGACGACAGGGATTATCAGCCCCAGCATTTT. Residues: CASSDDRDYQPQHF. The chain uses TRBV2 and TRBJ1-5; 7 positions match TRBD1. In germline, CDR1 is SNHLY, CDR2 FYNNEI. V lost 3 bases and J lost 5; bases outside the gene matches: 4. The CDR3 covers 14 residues.

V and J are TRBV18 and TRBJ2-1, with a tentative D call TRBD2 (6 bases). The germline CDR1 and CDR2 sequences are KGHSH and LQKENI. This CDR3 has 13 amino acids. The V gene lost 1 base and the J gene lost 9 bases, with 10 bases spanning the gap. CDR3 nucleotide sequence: TGTGCCAGCTCACCACAGGGAGGCACTGAGCAGTTCTTC. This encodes CASSPQGGTEQFF.

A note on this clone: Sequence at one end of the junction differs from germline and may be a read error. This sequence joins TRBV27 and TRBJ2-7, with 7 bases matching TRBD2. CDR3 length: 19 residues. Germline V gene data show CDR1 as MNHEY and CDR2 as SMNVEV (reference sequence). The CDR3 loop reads CASSLSLPRVGGRAYEQYF. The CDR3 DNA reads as TGTGCCAGCAGTTTATCATTACCACGAGTCGGCGGGAGAGCCTATGAGCAGTACTTC.

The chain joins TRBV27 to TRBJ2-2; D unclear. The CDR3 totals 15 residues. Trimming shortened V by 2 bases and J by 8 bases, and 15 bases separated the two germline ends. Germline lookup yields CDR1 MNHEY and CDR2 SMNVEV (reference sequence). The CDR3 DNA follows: TGTGCCAGCAGTTTAGTCCGGGTTGAGCCTGGGGAGCTGTTTTTT. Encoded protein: CASSLVRVEPGELFF.

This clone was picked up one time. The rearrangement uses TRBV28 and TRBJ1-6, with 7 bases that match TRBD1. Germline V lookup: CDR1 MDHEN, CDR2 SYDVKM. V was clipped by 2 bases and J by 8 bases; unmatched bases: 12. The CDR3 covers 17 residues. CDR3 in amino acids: CASSLATGAKRDSPLHF. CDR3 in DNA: TGTGCCAGCAGTTTAGCCACAGGGGCGAAACGAGATTCACCCCTCCACTTT.

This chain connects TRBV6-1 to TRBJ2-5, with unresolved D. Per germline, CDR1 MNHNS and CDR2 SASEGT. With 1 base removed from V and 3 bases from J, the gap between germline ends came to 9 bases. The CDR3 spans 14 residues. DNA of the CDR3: TGTGCCAGCAGTGAAGGGGCAGGAGAAGAGACCCAGTACTTC. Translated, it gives CASSEGAGEETQYF.

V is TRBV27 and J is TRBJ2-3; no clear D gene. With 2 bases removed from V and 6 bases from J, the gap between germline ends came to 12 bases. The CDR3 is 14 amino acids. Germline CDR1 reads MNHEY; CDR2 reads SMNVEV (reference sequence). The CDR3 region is CASSLAPRRDTQYF. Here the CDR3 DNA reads TGTGCCAGCAGTTTAGCCCCGAGAAGGGATACGCAGTATTTT.

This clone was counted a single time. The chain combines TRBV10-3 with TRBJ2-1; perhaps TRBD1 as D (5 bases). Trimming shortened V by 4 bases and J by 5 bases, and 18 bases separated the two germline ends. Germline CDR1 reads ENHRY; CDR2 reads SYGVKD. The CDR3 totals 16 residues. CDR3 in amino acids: CAISGRAIVRDNEQFF. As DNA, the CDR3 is TGTGCCATCAGTGGCAGGGCGATCGTCAGGGACAATGAGCAGTTCTTC.

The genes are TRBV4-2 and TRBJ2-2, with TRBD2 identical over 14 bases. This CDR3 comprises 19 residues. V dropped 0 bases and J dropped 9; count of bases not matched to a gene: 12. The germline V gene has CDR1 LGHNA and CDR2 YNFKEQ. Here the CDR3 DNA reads TGTGCCAGCAGCCAAGAACCCTTACTAGGGACTAGCGGGGGCCGGGAGCTGTTTTTT. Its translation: CASSQEPLLGTSGGRELFF.